This T cell receptor (beta chain) is from a study of cytomegalovirus exposure and HLA in healthy donors. Study-wide results and limits: The authors later linked a missense DCLRE1C variant to TCR beta V- and J-gene trimming. On later analysis, the bulk of CMV-associated TCR beta chains appeared to be HLA-restricted. Generally TCR sequences proved uncommon, though certain public TCRs appeared in numerous donors. A later analysis reportedly found fewer N-insertions in an Asian-associated ancestry cluster than the roughly 670-donor mean.

With 60 Vbeta and 13 Jbeta primers, the PCR was carried out. Generated by immunoSEQ multiplex PCR, the TCRdb table keeps only in-frame clones and is missing some. The table lists about 130,000 clones, 70% to 80% of them singletons. The germline V gene encodes CDR1 SGHVS and CDR2 FQNEAQ. Unmatched junction bases numbered 0, after V lost 8 bases and J lost 1 base. This CDR3 comprises 14 residues. For this clone: What it binds is unknown.

This TCR came from a human donor in good health. The V call is TRBV7-8, the J call TRBJ2-1; 12 nucleotides agree with TRBD2. The sample was PBMCs. The CDR3 sequence: CASGLAGSYNEQFF. In DNA form, the CDR3 reads TGTGCCAGCGGACTAGCGGGGTCCTACAATGAGCAGTTCTTC.